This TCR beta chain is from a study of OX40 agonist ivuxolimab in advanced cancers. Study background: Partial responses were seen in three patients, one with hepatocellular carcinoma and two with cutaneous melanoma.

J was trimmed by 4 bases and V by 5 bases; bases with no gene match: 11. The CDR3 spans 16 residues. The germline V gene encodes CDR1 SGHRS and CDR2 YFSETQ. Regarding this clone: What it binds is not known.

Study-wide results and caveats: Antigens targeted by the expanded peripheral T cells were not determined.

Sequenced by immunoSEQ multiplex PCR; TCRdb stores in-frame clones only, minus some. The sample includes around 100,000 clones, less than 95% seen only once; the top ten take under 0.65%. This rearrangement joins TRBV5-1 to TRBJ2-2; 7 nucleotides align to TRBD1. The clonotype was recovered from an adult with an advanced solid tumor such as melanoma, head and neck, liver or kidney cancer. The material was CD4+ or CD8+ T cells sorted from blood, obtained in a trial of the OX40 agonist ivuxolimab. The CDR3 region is CASRGGPTGATGELFF. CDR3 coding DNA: TGCGCCAGCAGAGGTGGTCCAACAGGGGCCACCGGGGAGCTGTTTTTT.